This entry lists 10 T cell receptor beta chains sequenced from one sample in a study of blood T cell repertoires in COVID-19. Generated by immunoSEQ multiplex PCR, the TCRdb table keeps only in-frame clones and is missing some. The sample yields approximately 110,000 clones, roughly 88% seen once. The material sequenced was peripheral blood. Source of these receptors: a woman in her 70s with acute or convalescent COVID-19.

This chain links TRBV6-6 with TRBJ2-5; TRBD2 matches 10 bases. There are 17 residues in the CDR3. CDR1 is MNHNY, CDR2 SVGAGI, per germline (reference sequence). The trim removed 5 bases at V and 4 bases at J, leaving 13 bases unmatched. The CDR3 reads CASSLGLAVLLPETQYF. In nucleotides, the CDR3 is TGTGCCAGCAGTCTAGGACTAGCGGTTCTCCTGCCAGAGACCCAGTACTTC.

This clone was detected only a few times. The V and J genes are TRBV5-1 and TRBJ1-6, with 7 bases lining up with TRBD1. The CDR3 is 16 amino acids. Germline CDR1 reads SGHRS; CDR2 reads YFSETQ. V gave up 4 bases and J gave up 4 bases; unmatched junction bases: 8. The CDR3 here is CASSTLGTDYNSPLHF. The DNA of the CDR3 is TGCGCCAGCAGCACCCTCGGGACAGATTATAATTCACCCCTCCACTTT.

The chain recombines TRBV6-5 with TRBJ1-1; TRBD1 is a possible D gene (5 bases). V dropped 6 bases and J dropped 4 bases, with 12 bases sitting between them. CDR3 length equals 13 residues. Germline V gives CDR1 MNHEY, CDR2 SVGAGI. The CDR3, as DNA: TGTGCCAGCAGGTCGACAGTAGGCACTGAAGCTTTCTTT. It yields the protein CASRSTVGTEAFF.

This clone turned up a few times. The V and J genes are TRBV2 and TRBJ2-7, with 8 positions matching TRBD2. V was pared by 6 bases and J by 8 bases, with 12 bases of the junction left unmatched. CDR1 and CDR2 (germline): SNHLY, FYNNEI. The CDR3 is 14 amino acids. The CDR3 coding sequence is TGTGCCAGCAGGGTAGCGGGGACCGCTACCCAGCAGTACTTC. Amino acid sequence: CASRVAGTATQQYF.

This clone has a handful of counts. The chain combines TRBV9 with TRBJ1-2; the D is unclear. V dropped 0 bases and J dropped 4 bases, with 7 bases sitting between them. Per the germline V gene, CDR1 is SGDLS and CDR2 is YYNGEE. The CDR3 covers 13 residues. The CDR3 loop reads CASSVGMAYGYTF. The CDR3 DNA reads TGTGCCAGCAGCGTAGGAATGGCCTATGGCTACACCTTC.

The rearrangement uses TRBV18 and TRBJ2-1, with TRBD2 matching 11 bases. The trim removed 1 base at V and 4 bases at J, leaving 6 bases unmatched. This CDR3 contains 17 residues. The germline gives CDR1 KGHSH, CDR2 LQKENI. The CDR3 DNA reads TGTGCCAGCTCACCACGAGGGACTAGCGGCCAGTACAATGAGCAGTTCTTC. Amino acids: CASSPRGTSGQYNEQFF.

The V gene is TRBV6-5, the J gene TRBJ2-5; D is ambiguous. The V end was cut by 2 bases, the J end by 7 bases, with 5 bases between. The CDR3 is made up of 11 amino acids. Germline V gene sequence: CDR1 MNHEY, CDR2 SVGAGI. The DNA of the CDR3 is TGTGCCAGCAGTTACGTCGGGACCCAGTACTTC. It encodes CASSYVGTQYF.

V is TRBV5-1 and J is TRBJ2-7; 11 nucleotides match TRBD2. The CDR3 is 15 residues long. The V segment lost 0 bases and the J segment 5 bases; nucleotides outside the gene matches: 4. Per the germline V gene, CDR1 is SGHRS and CDR2 is YFSETQ. CDR3 nucleotides: TGCGCCAGCAGCTTGGTTCTAGCGGGGGGCCACGAGCAGTACTTC. This translates into CASSLVLAGGHEQYF. The full variable domain, completed using reference TRBV5-1 and TRBJ2-7, is KAGVTQTPRYLIKTRGQQVTLSCSPISGHRSVSWYQQTPGQGLQFLFEYFSETQRNKGNFPGRFSGRQFSNSRSEMNVSTLELGDSALYLCASSLVLAGGHEQYFGPGTRLTVT.

This chain links TRBV12-2 with TRBJ1-1; TRBD1, the table's D call, lacks a check against the DNA. TRBV12-2 is termed a pseudogene. There are 18 residues in the CDR3. This CDR3 reads CASRRPWTGSVLDTEAFF. The DNA for the CDR3 is TGTGCAAGTCGACGACCTTGGACAGGGAGCGTTTTGGACACTGAAGCTTTCTTT.

This clone was seen only once. J is TRBJ2-1 and V is TRBV18; 8 bases are a match to TRBD1. In germline, CDR1 is KGHSH, CDR2 LQKENI. The CDR3 runs to 17 residues. V dropped 3 bases and J dropped 0; count of bases not matched to a gene: 7. CDR3 nucleotide sequence: TGTGCCAGCTCACCTCAACAGGGGGTACGCTCCTACAATGAGCAGTTCTTC. Its translation: CASSPQQGVRSYNEQFF.